These T cell receptor beta chains were read from a single sample in a study of blood T cell repertoires in COVID-19. The protocol was immunoSEQ multiplex PCR, while the TCRdb copy is restricted to in-frame clones and leaves out a portion. The sample lists 140,000 or so clones, around 90% occurring once. The material sequenced was peripheral blood. Receptor source: a human donor in a cohort sampled during active COVID-19. Both conserved end residues are part of each CDR3. The D gene is left open where the match is weak. Not every row has a clone size; where given, it reads once, few, many or a size class.

TRBV5-4	TRBJ1-4	.	TRBD1	TGTGCCAGCAGCTTGGTGGGACAGAGCAGCTCTGAAAAACTGTTTTTT	CASSLVGQSSSEKLFF
TRBV6-6	TRBJ1-2	.	TRBD1	TGTGCCAGCAGTCCAACAGGGGCCGAGGTTGGCTACACCTTC	CASSPTGAEVGYTF
TRBV2	TRBJ2-3	.	.	TGTGCCAGCGAGGGTCCAGGGGCAGATACGCAGTATTTT	CASEGPGADTQYF
TRBV4-1	TRBJ1-5	once	TRBD1	TGCGCCAGCAGCCAAGATGGGACAGGGGAAATTGGAGATCAGCCCCAGCATTTT	CASSQDGTGEIGDQPQHF
TRBV6-5	TRBJ2-3	.	TRBD2	TGTGCCAGCACCCGAGCGGGGGTGTCAGATACGCAGTATTTT	CASTRAGVSDTQYF
TRBV5-1	TRBJ1-1	.	.	TGCGCCAGCAGCCACGGGGGGGCAAACACTGAAGCTTTCTTT	CASSHGGANTEAFF
TRBV21-1	TRBJ2-7	.	.	TGTGCCAGCAGCAAAGCGCTGGGACAGGGGTCCTACGAGCAGTACTTC	CASSKALGQGSYEQYF
TRBV2	TRBJ2-7	.	TRBD1	TGTGCCAGCAGGGGACAGGCGAACTACGAGCAGTACTTC	CASRGQANYEQYF
TRBV4-1	TRBJ2-3	.	.	TGCGCCAGCAGCCAATTCGACAGGTCGGATACGCAGTATTTT	CASSQFDRSDTQYF
TRBV19	TRBJ2-1	once	TRBD1	TGTGCCAGTAGTGGGGACAGGGGGCGTTTCTACAATGAGCAGTTCTTC	CASSGDRGRFYNEQFF
TRBV15	TRBJ2-3	.	TRBD1	TGTGCCACCAGCATTTATAGGGGGCTAACAGATACGCAGTATTTT	CATSIYRGLTDTQYF
TRBV18	TRBJ2-3	.	TRBD2	TGTGCCAGCTCCAAGACTAGCGGGGGACCTCATACGCAGTATTTT	CASSKTSGGPHTQYF
TRBV29-1	TRBJ2-1	once	.	TGCAGCGCCGGGAACGCGCTCCACAATGAGCAGTTCTTC	CSAGNALHNEQFF